This T cell receptor (beta chain) was obtained from a study of CD8+CD57+ T cells in acquired aplastic anemia. Study background: Recorded DNA amounts for sorted CD4+ and CD8+ cells had an average of roughly 3.4 ug.

For sequencing, patients were chosen who had shown expansion of CD8+CD57+ cells by flow cytometry. Template material for TCR beta VDJ and CDR3 profiling consisted of genomic DNA. TCRdb recomputed calls from the reads with MiXCR, one row per CDR3 protein. The table has 270,000 or so distinct CDR3 sequences, around 82% seen once. The sequenced sample was sorted CD4+, CD8+, or CD8+CD57+ T cells (not recorded which) from PBMCs. The receptor comes from a human donor with aplastic anemia.

The CDR3 region is CATSLGRDPDTQYF. The CDR3 region has the DNA TGTGCCACCAGCTTAGGCAGAGATCCCGATACGCAGTATTTT. The chain carries TRBV15 and TRBJ2-3; D gene unclear. The length of the CDR3 is 14 residues. Trimming stripped 5 bases from V and 6 bases from J, with 15 bases between. The V gene's germline CDR1 is LNHNV and CDR2 YYDKDF (reference sequence).